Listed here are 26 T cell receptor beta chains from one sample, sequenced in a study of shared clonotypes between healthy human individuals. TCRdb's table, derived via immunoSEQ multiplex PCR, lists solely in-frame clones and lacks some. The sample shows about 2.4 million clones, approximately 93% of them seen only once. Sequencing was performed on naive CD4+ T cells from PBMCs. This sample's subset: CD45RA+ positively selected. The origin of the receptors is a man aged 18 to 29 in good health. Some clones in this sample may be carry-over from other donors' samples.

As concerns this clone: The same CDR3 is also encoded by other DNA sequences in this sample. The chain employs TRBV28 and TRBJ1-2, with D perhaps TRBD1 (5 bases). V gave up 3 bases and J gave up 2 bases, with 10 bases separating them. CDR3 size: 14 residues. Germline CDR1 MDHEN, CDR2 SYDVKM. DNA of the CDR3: TGTGCCAGCAGTTTGAGGGGCCCCAACTATGGCTACACCTTC. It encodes CASSLRGPNYGYTF.

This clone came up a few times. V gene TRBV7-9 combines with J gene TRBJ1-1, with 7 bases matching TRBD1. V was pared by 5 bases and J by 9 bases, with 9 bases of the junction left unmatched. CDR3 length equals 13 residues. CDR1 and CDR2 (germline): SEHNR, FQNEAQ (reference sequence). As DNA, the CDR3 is TGTGCCAGCAGCCTCATTGGGGGACAGCAAGCTTTCTTT. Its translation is CASSLIGGQQAFF.

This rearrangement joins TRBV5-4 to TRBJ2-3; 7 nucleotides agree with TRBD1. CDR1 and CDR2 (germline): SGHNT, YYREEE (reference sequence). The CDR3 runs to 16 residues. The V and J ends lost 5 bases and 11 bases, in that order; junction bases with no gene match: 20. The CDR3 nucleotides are TGTGCCAGCAGGCCCGGGACAGAGCCCGGTAGAGGGGGGCAGTATTTT. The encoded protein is CASRPGTEPGRGGQYF.

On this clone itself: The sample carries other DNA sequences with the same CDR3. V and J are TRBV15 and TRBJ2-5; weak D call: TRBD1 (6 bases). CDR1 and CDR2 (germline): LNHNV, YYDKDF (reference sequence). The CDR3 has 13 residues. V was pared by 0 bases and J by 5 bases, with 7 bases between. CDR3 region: CATSRDRGETQYF. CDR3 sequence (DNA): TGTGCCACCAGCAGAGACAGGGGCGAGACCCAGTACTTC. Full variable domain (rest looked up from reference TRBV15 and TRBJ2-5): DAMVIQNPRYQVTQFGKPVTLSCSQTLNHNVMYWYQQKSSQAPKLLFHYYDKDFNNEADTPDNFQSRRPNTSFCFLDIRSPGLGDTAMYLCATSRDRGETQYFGPGTRLLVL.

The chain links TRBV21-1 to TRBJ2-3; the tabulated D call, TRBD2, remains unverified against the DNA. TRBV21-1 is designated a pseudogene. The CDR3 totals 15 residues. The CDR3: CASSKEEPSTDTQYF. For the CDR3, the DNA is TGTGCCAGCAGCAAAGAGGAGCCCAGCACAGATACGCAGTATTTT.

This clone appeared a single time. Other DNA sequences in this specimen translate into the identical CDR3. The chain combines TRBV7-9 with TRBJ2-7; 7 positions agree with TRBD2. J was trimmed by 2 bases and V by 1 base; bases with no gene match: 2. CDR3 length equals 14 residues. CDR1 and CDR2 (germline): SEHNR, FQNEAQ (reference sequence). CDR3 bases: TGTGCCAGCAGCTTAGGGGCGGGGGCCTACGAGCAGTACTTC. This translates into CASSLGAGAYEQYF. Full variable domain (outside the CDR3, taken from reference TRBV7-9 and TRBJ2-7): DTGVSQNPRHKITKRGQNVTFRCDPISEHNRLYWYRQTLGQGPEFLTYFQNEAQLEKSRLLSDRFSAERPKGSFSTLEIQRTEQGDSAMYLCASSLGAGAYEQYFGPGTRLTVT.

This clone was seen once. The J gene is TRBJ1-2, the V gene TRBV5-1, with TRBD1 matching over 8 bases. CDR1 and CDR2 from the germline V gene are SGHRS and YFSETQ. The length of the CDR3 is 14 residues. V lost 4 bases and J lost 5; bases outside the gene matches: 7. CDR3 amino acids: CASSQDRAGYGYTF. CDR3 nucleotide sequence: TGCGCCAGCAGCCAGGACAGGGCCGGGTATGGCTACACCTTC.

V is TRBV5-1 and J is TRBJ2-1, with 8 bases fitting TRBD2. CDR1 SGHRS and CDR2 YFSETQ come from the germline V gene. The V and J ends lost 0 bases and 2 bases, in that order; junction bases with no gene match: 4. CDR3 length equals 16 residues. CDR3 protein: CASSLVLAGTYNEQFF. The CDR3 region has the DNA TGCGCCAGCAGCTTGGTTTTAGCGGGGACCTACAATGAGCAGTTCTTC.

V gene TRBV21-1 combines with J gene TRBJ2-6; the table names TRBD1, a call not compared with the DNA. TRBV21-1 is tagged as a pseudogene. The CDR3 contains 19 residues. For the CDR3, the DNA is TGTGCCAGCAGCAGATGCCGGGACAGGACGACCTCTGGGGCCAACGTCCTGACTTTC. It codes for CASSRCRDRTTSGANVLTF.

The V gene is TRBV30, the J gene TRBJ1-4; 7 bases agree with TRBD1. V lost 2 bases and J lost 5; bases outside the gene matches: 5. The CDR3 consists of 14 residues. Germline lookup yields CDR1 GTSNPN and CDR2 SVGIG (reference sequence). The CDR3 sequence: CAWSPGQMNEKLFF. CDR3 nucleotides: TGTGCCTGGAGTCCGGGACAGATGAATGAAAAACTGTTTTTT.

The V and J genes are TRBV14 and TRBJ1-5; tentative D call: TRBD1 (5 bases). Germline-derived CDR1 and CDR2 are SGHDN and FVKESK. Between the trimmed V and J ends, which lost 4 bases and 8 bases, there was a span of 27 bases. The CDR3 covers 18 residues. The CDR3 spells CASSPKRGVKVRFEPQHF. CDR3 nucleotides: TGTGCCAGCAGCCCCAAACGGGGGGTCAAGGTAAGGTTTGAGCCCCAGCATTTT.

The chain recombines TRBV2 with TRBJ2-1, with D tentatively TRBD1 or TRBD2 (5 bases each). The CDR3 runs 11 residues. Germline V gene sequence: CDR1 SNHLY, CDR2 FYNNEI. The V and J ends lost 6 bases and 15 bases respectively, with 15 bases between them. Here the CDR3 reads CASRAAIGGFF. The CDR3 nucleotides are TGTGCCAGCAGGGCCGCGATTGGGGGGTTCTTC.

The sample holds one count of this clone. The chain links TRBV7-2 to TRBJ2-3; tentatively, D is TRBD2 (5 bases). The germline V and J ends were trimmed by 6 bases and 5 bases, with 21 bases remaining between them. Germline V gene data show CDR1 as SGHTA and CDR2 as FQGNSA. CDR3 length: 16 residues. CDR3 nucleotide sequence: TGTGCCAGCAGTTATCAAGCGGCAACACGGAGAGATACGCAGTATTTT. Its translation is CASSYQAATRRDTQYF.

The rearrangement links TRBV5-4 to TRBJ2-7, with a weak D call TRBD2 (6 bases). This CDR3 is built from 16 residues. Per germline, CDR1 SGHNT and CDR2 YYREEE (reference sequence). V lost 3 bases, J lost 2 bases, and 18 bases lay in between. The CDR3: CASSWDGGLSPYEQYF. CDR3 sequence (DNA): TGTGCCAGCAGCTGGGACGGGGGTCTGTCCCCCTACGAGCAGTACTTC.

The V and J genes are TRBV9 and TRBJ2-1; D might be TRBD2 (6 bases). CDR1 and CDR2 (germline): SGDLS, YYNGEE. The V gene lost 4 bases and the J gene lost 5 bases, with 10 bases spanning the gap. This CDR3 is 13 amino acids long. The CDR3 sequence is CASSTRGDNEQFF. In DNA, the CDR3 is TGTGCCAGCAGCACCCGCGGGGACAATGAGCAGTTCTTC.

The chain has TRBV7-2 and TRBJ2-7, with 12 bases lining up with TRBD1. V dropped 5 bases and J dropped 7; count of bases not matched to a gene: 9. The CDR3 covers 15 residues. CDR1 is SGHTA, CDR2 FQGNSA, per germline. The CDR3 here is CASSPQGDRGREQYF. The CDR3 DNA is TGTGCCAGCAGCCCACAAGGGGACAGGGGGCGAGAGCAGTACTTC.

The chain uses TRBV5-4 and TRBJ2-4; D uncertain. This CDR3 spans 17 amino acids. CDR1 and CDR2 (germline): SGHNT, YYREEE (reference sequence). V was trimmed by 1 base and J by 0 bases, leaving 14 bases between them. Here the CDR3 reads CASSLTSAGLAKNIQYF. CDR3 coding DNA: TGTGCCAGCAGCTTGACCTCGGCTGGGCTAGCCAAAAACATTCAGTACTTC.

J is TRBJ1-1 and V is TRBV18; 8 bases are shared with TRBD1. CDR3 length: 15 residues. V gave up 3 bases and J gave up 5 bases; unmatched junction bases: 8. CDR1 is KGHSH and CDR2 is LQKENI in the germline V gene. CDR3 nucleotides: TGTGCCAGCTCACCCGAAATGACAGGGGTGACTGAAGCTTTCTTT. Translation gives CASSPEMTGVTEAFF. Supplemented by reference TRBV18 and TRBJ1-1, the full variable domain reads NAGVMQNPRHLVRRRGQEARLRCSPMKGHSHVYWYRQLPEEGLKFMVYLQKENIIDESGMPKERFSAEFPKEGPSILRIQQVVRGDSAAYFCASSPEMTGVTEAFFGQGTRLTVV.

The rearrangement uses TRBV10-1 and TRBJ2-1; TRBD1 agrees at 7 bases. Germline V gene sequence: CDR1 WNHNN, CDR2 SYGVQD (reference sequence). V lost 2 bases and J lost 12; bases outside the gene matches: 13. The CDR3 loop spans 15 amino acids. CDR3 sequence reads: CASSEGTVGTMRQFF. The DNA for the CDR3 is TGCGCCAGCAGTGAGGGGACAGTAGGTACAATGAGGCAGTTCTTC.

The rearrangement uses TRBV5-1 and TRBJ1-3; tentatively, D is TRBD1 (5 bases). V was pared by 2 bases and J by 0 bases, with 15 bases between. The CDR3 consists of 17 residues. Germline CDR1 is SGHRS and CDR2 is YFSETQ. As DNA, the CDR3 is TGCGCCAGCAGCTTTTCTGGACTCGACAGCTCTGGAAACACCATATATTTT. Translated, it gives CASSFSGLDSSGNTIYF.

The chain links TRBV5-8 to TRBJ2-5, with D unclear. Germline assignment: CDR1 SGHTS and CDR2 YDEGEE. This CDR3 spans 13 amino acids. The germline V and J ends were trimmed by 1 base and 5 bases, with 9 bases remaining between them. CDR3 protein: CASSLRSSETQYF. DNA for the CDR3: TGTGCCAGCAGCTTGCGTTCTTCCGAGACCCAGTACTTC.

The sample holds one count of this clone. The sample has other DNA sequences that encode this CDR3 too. Written as DNA, the CDR3 is TGTGCCAGCAGCGCGGGGTCCTACGAGCAGTACTTC. Amino acids: CASSAGSYEQYF. The rearrangement joins TRBV5-4 to TRBJ2-7, with D perhaps TRBD2 (6 bases). CDR1 is SGHNT and CDR2 is YYREEE in the germline V gene (reference sequence). V gave up 4 bases and J gave up 1 base, with 6 bases separating them. The CDR3 spans 12 residues.

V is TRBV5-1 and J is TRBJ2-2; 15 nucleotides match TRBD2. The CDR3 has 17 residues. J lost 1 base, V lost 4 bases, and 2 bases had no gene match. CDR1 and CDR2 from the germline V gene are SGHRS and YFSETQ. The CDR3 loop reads CASSPGLAGGNTGELFF. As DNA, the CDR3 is TGCGCCAGCAGCCCGGGACTAGCGGGAGGGAACACCGGGGAGCTGTTTTTT.

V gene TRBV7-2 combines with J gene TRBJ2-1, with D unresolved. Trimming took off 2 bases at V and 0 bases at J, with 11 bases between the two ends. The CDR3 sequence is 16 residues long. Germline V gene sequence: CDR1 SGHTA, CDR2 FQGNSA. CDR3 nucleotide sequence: TGTGCCAGCAGCTTACAGGCATCTAGCTCCTACAATGAGCAGTTCTTC. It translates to CASSLQASSSYNEQFF.

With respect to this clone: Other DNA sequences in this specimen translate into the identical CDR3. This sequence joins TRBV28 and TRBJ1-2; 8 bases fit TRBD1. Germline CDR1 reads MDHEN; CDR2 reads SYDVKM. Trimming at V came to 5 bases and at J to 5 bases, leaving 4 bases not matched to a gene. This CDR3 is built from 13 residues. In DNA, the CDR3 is TGTGCCAGCAGTGAAACAGGGGGGTATGGCTACACCTTC. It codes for CASSETGGYGYTF.

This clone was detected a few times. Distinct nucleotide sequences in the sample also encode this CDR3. The CDR3 loop is CASSLDRNEQFF. In nucleotides, the CDR3 is TGTGCCAGCAGCTTAGATAGGAATGAGCAGTTCTTC. J is TRBJ2-1 and V is TRBV7-2, with no clear D. CDR3 length equals 12 residues. V dropped 1 base and J dropped 7 bases, with 5 bases sitting between them. Germline assignment: CDR1 SGHTA and CDR2 FQGNSA.